What follows are 28 T cell receptor beta chains derived from one specimen sequenced in a study of read filtering for tumor transcriptome and immune sequencing. The library was built from about 400 ng RNA with molecular barcoded adaptors for alpha/delta and beta/gamma chains. Each CDR3 protein is one row after TCRdb ran MiXCR on the reads. The repertoire includes over 45,000 distinct CDR3 sequences, around 20% of them detected once, and around two fifths sits in the top ten. Sequencing input: a population of CD138-negative cells sorted from bone marrow. These receptors were obtained from a donor aged 40 or older with multiple myeloma.

This clonotype was recorded many times. Here the CDR3 DNA reads TGCAGCGTTGTTCTATGGGGGACAGGGACGGGTACTGAAGCTTTCTTT. Amino acid sequence: CSVVLWGTGTGTEAFF. The chain couples TRBV29-1 to TRBJ1-1; 9 positions agree with TRBD1. Per the germline V gene, CDR1 is SQVTM and CDR2 is ANQGSEA. The CDR3 loop spans 16 amino acids. The J segment lost 5 bases and the V segment lost 4 bases, leaving 14 bases of the junction unmatched.

This chain links TRBV25-1 with TRBJ2-1; 8 nucleotides match TRBD1. The length of the CDR3 is 15 residues. Germline V CDR1 and CDR2: MGHDK, SYGVNS. The trim removed 1 base at V and 9 bases at J, leaving 8 bases unmatched. The DNA of the CDR3 is TGTGCCAGCAGTGAATTTGGACAGGGAGTACGTGAGCAGTTCTTC. Its translation is CASSEFGQGVREQFF.

This clonotype appeared many times. One end of the junction does not line up with germline, which may come from a read error. The rearrangement links TRBV7-7 to TRBJ2-3; D tentatively reads TRBD1 or TRBD2 (5 bases each). This CDR3 spans 18 amino acids. Germline lookup yields CDR1 SSHAT and CDR2 FNYEAQ (reference sequence). DNA for the CDR3: TGTGCTAGCAGCTTACTCCCTACGGGACGGCGAAGCACAGATACGCAGTATTTT. Its protein is CASSLLPTGRRSTDTQYF.

Details on this clonotype: A far larger clone lies a single base away; this is likely a read error. The chain has TRBV4-2 and TRBJ2-1, with 14 positions matching TRBD2. Germline loops: CDR1 LGHNA, CDR2 YNFKEQ. This CDR3 spans 17 amino acids. The CDR3 DNA reads as TGCGCCAGCAGCCAAAGGGGACTAGCGGGAGTGGATAATGAGCAGTTCTTC. It encodes CASSQRGLAGVDNEQFF.

About this clonotype itself: A read error is likely here: a far larger clone is one base away. The chain carries TRBV6-6 and TRBJ2-1, with 7 positions matching TRBD2. J gave up 7 bases and V 0 bases, and 12 bases lay outside the gene matches. This CDR3 is 17 amino acids long. The germline V gene encodes CDR1 MNHNY and CDR2 SVGAGI (reference sequence). Here the CDR3 reads CASSYSLGGPGGNEQFF. CDR3 coding DNA: TGTGCCAGCAGTTACTCTCTGGGAGGGCCTGGTGGGAATGAGCAGTTCTTC.

This clonotype was seen ten or more times. The rearrangement links TRBV6-2 or TRBV6-3 to TRBJ2-6; D is ambiguous. Germline CDR1 and CDR2: MNHEY and SVGEGT. The CDR3 is 15 residues long. Trimming removed 2 bases at V and 2 bases at J, with 7 bases between. CDR3 DNA sequence: TGTGCCAGCAGTTACGGTGGGGCTGGGGCCAACGTCCTGACTTTC. Encoded protein: CASSYGGAGANVLTF.

This clonotype appeared many times. The chain couples TRBV20-1 to TRBJ2-3; D is unresolved. Trimming removed 6 bases at V and 5 bases at J, with 15 bases between. This CDR3 is 13 amino acids long. Germline-derived CDR1 and CDR2 are DFQATT and SNEGSKA (reference sequence). The chain's CDR3 is CSASTGPGDTQYF. The CDR3 region has the DNA TGCAGTGCAAGCACTGGGCCAGGAGATACGCAGTATTTT.

Comment on this clonotype: The conserved final phenylalanine or tryptophan is absent from the CDR3, which likely points to a read error. V gene TRBV7-9 combines with J gene TRBJ2-1; D unclear. V was shortened by 1 base and J by 8 bases, with 12 bases between the two germline ends. This CDR3 has 14 amino acids. Germline V gene data show CDR1 as SEHNR and CDR2 as FQNEAQ (reference sequence). CDR3 nucleotides: TGTGCCAGCAGCTTAGAGGCGAACCGTGATGAGCAGTTCTTA. This translates into CASSLEANRDEQFL.

This clonotype came up a few times. The chain couples TRBV2 to TRBJ2-5; D may be TRBD1 (5 bases). The CDR3 extends over 13 amino acids. Germline V lookup: CDR1 SNHLY, CDR2 FYNNEI. V was clipped by 5 bases and J by 3 bases, with 10 bases between them. CDR3: CASSRGREETQYF. The CDR3 bases are TGTGCCAGCAGTAGGGGTCGGGAAGAGACCCAGTACTTC.

Many counts were recorded for this clonotype. CDR3 bases: TGCAGCGTTGCATCGACGGGAGGGCCTACCAATGAGCAGTTCTTC. This sequence encodes CSVASTGGPTNEQFF. This sequence joins TRBV29-1 and TRBJ2-1, with 8 bases matching TRBD2. With 4 bases clipped from V and 6 bases from J, the junction kept 11 bases outside the gene matches. Germline V lookup: CDR1 SQVTM, CDR2 ANQGSEA. CDR3 size: 15 residues.

The chain combines TRBV6-6 with TRBJ2-4; perhaps TRBD2 as D (6 bases). The ends were cut back, 0 bases at V and 0 bases at J, with 18 bases in the middle. This CDR3 comprises 19 residues. The germline gives CDR1 MNHNY, CDR2 SVGAGI (reference sequence). CDR3 DNA sequence: TGTGCCAGCAGTTACTCGAAGGCGGGATCAACCGGAGCCAAAAACATTCAGTACTTC. This sequence encodes CASSYSKAGSTGAKNIQYF.

This clonotype was seen a handful of times. The chain combines TRBV7-2 with TRBJ2-3, with D possibly called TRBD1 or TRBD2 (5 bases each). Germline CDR1 reads SGHTA; CDR2 reads FQGNSA. Trimming stripped 2 bases from V and 0 bases from J, with 9 bases between. The CDR3 runs 15 residues. The CDR3: CASSLPGLSTDTQYF. The CDR3 DNA reads as TGTGCCAGCAGCTTACCGGGGCTGAGCACAGATACGCAGTATTTT. Full variable domain (rest looked up from reference TRBV7-2 and TRBJ2-3): GAGVSQSPSNKVTEKGKDVELRCDPISGHTALYWYRQSLGQGLEFLIYFQGNSAPDKSGLPSDRFSAERTGGSVSTLTIQRTQQEDSAVYLCASSLPGLSTDTQYFGPGTRLTVL.

This clonotype occurred many times. The genes are TRBV28 and TRBJ2-7, with D hard to call. There are 14 residues in the CDR3. V was clipped by 6 bases and J by 0 bases, with 12 bases between them. Germline V CDR1 and CDR2: MDHEN, SYDVKM. The CDR3, as DNA: TGTGCCAGCAGATCTGCAGGAATCTCCTACGAGCAGTACTTC. Translating gives CASRSAGISYEQYF.

This clonotype showed up many times. The chain is built from TRBV28 and TRBJ2-5; 12 positions agree with TRBD2. CDR1 and CDR2 (germline): MDHEN, SYDVKM. V shed 4 bases, J shed 1 base, and the junction held 7 bases outside the gene matches. This CDR3 has 17 amino acids. The DNA of the CDR3 is TGTGCCAGCAGTTCGCGACTAGCGGGAGCCCTCCAAGAGACCCAGTACTTC. As protein: CASSSRLAGALQETQYF.

This clonotype was seen at least ten times. J is TRBJ2-7 and V is TRBV19; 8 nucleotides match TRBD2. The CDR3 consists of 14 residues. V lost 6 bases and J lost 4; bases outside the gene matches: 8. Germline V gene data show CDR1 as LNHDA and CDR2 as SQIVND (reference sequence). The CDR3 DNA is TGTGCCAGTAGCCCCGGGGGGGCGGGTTACGAGCAGTACTTC. Translating it yields CASSPGGAGYEQYF.

The chain has TRBV5-1 and TRBJ1-1; D unclear. With 1 base removed from V and 1 base from J, the gap between germline ends came to 5 bases. Germline V gene sequence: CDR1 SGHRS, CDR2 YFSETQ. The CDR3 totals 13 residues. As DNA, the CDR3 is TGCGCCAGCAGCTTGAACGAGAACACTGAAGCTTTCTTT. Its translation is CASSLNENTEAFF.

In this sample, this clonotype turned up many times. The chain combines TRBV6-1 with TRBJ2-1; 9 bases agree with TRBD2. Unmatched junction bases numbered 7, after V lost 7 bases and J lost 3 bases. CDR1 is MNHNS and CDR2 is SASEGT in the germline V gene. The CDR3 spans 15 residues. The CDR3 here is CASTREGGNYNEQFF. CDR3 DNA: TGTGCCAGCACGCGGGAGGGAGGAAACTACAATGAGCAGTTCTTC.

CDR3 DNA: TGTGCCAGCAGTCCGGACGGGAATTCACCCCTCCACTTT. Its protein is CASSPDGNSPLHF. This chain links TRBV28 with TRBJ1-6; D not resolved. Germline CDR1 and CDR2: MDHEN and SYDVKM. Deletions cut 5 bases from V and 7 bases from J, with 9 bases between. CDR3 length: 13 residues.

A word on this clonotype: Mismatch with germline at one junction end may stem from a read error. The chain employs TRBV4-3 and TRBJ2-3, with TRBD2 matching over 8 bases. From germline, CDR1 is LGHNA and CDR2 YSLEER. The CDR3 sequence is 17 residues long. The CDR3 loop is CANSQDGASGSTDTQYF. CDR3 DNA sequence: TGCGCCAACAGCCAAGATGGTGCTAGCGGGAGCACAGATACGCAGTATTTT.

This clonotype was seen more than once but under ten times. The final CDR3 position lacks the conserved phenylalanine or tryptophan, pointing to a likely read error. The limits of the CDR3 on the DNA are not certain, so only TCRdb's listed CDR3 is given. V and J are TRBV12-3 or TRBV12-4 and TRBJ2-7; the D segment call TRBD1 is taken from the table without a DNA check. The CDR3 spans 9 residues, counting both ends. CDR3 residues: CASSSWGDR.

This clonotype has at least ten counts. The J gene is TRBJ1-1, the V gene TRBV7-6; D is possibly TRBD1 (5 bases). The germline gives CDR1 SGHVS, CDR2 FNYEAQ. V was pared by 0 bases and J by 1 base, with 12 bases between. The CDR3 spans 16 residues. CDR3 in amino acids: CASSLAPGPPNTEAFF. The CDR3 nucleotides are TGTGCCAGCAGCTTAGCCCCGGGACCACCGAACACTGAAGCTTTCTTT.

Worth noting for this clonotype: A clone one base away is much larger, so this may be a read error. The V and J genes are TRBV12-3 or TRBV12-4 and TRBJ2-3, with TRBD1 identical over 9 bases. The CDR3 is made up of 15 amino acids. V lost 1 base, J lost 4 bases, and 3 bases stayed unmatched. CDR3: CASSLEDRGADTQYF. CDR3 nucleotide sequence: TGTGCCAGCAGTTTAGAGGACAGGGGAGCAGATACGCAGTATTTT.

J is TRBJ2-7 and V is TRBV27, with D unresolved. With 3 bases removed from V and 3 bases from J, the gap between germline ends came to 12 bases. Germline V CDR1 and CDR2: MNHEY, SMNVEV (reference sequence). The CDR3 is 14 amino acids. Here the CDR3 reads CASSLTDGSYEQYF. CDR3 coding DNA: TGTGCCAGCAGTTTGACGGACGGAAGCTACGAGCAGTACTTC.

At least ten counts were recorded for this clonotype. V gene TRBV29-1 combines with J gene TRBJ1-1; D is unclear. CDR1 and CDR2 (germline): SQVTM, ANQGSEA. Trimming left V 4 bases short and J 0 bases short, with 3 bases between. This CDR3 is built from 11 residues. The CDR3: CSVALNTEAFF. CDR3 coding DNA: TGCAGCGTTGCCCTGAACACTGAAGCTTTCTTT.

This clonotype was found many times. The V and J genes are TRBV9 and TRBJ2-7; 9 nucleotides line up with TRBD2. The germline CDR1 and CDR2 sequences are SGDLS and YYNGEE. The CDR3 has 14 amino acids. V trimming: 3 bases; J trimming: 3 bases; junction bases outside the gene matches: 4. CDR3 loop: CASSAGLANYEQYF. In DNA form, the CDR3 reads TGTGCCAGCAGCGCGGGACTAGCCAACTACGAGCAGTACTTC.

This clonotype was detected only a few times. This chain joins TRBV7-2 and TRBJ2-5; 7 bases match TRBD2. The CDR3 spans 14 residues. The junction had 3 bases not matched to a gene; V was cut back by 5 bases and J by 0 bases. Germline V gene data show CDR1 as SGHTA and CDR2 as FQGNSA. The CDR3 protein is CASSLTSDQETQYF. In nucleotides, the CDR3 is TGTGCCAGCAGCCTCACTAGCGACCAAGAGACCCAGTACTTC.

This chain links TRBV6-6 with TRBJ2-3; 12 bases agree with TRBD2. This CDR3 has 16 residues. The V gene's germline CDR1 is MNHNY and CDR2 SVGAGI (reference sequence). V lost 6 bases and J lost 2; bases outside the gene matches: 6. CDR3 in amino acids: CASRDWTSGITDTQYF. The CDR3 bases are TGTGCCAGCAGGGACTGGACTAGCGGGATCACAGATACGCAGTATTTT.

This clonotype rates as medium-sized (0.01 to 0.1%). V and J are TRBV12-3 or TRBV12-4 and TRBJ2-7, with TRBD2 matching 9 bases. CDR3 size: 15 residues. Trimming removed 1 base from V and 0 bases from J; junction bases left unmatched: 1. CDR3 sequence (DNA): TGTGCCAGCAGTTTAGGGACTAGCGCCTCCTACGAGCAGTACTTC. As protein: CASSLGTSASYEQYF.